These 25 T cell receptor beta chains share one sample of origin, sequenced in a study of glioma-infiltrating T cells. TCR alpha and beta CDR3 regions were amplified from RNA using iRepertoire nested multiplex PCR. TCRdb re-called the multiplex PCR reads with MiXCR, one entry per CDR3 protein. Altogether roughly 120,000 distinct CDR3 sequences are present, 23% being singletons, with the ten largest covering around 15%. Sequencing was done on a sample of glioma tissue, nonneoplastic brain tissue, or PBMCs (not recorded which). The receptors were sampled from a human donor with low-grade glioma or glioblastoma, undergoing nonglioma brain surgery, or in good health (not recorded which).

The chain combines TRBV29-1 with TRBJ2-7, with 10 positions matching TRBD2. Per the germline V gene, CDR1 is SQVTM and CDR2 is ANQGSEA. CDR3 size: 14 residues. The ends lost 3 bases at V and 2 bases at J; junction bases unmatched: 4. The CDR3 loop reads CSVDGLADTYEQYF. As DNA, the CDR3 is TGCAGCGTTGATGGACTAGCGGATACCTACGAGCAGTACTTC.

The sample holds many counts of this clonotype. The chain couples TRBV19 to TRBJ2-7; 10 bases agree with TRBD2. V shed 3 bases and J 2 bases; nucleotides not matched to a gene: 1. This CDR3 region has 14 residues. CDR1 LNHDA and CDR2 SQIVND come from the germline V gene (reference sequence). CDR3 in DNA: TGTGCCAGTAGTATGCTAGCGGGAGCCTACGAGCAGTACTTC. This encodes CASSMLAGAYEQYF.

Comment on this clonotype: One base away lies a much larger clone, so this may be a sequencing read error. The CDR3 spells CASGHPGTRVNTEAFF. In nucleotides, the CDR3 is TGTGCCAGCGGGCACCCCGGCACCCGGGTGAACACTGAAGCTTTCTTT. J is TRBJ1-1 and V is TRBV7-9; no firm D call. Germline V gene lookup returns CDR1 SEHNR and CDR2 FQNEAQ (reference sequence). The CDR3 contains 16 residues. Trimming removed 8 bases from V and 0 bases from J, with 19 bases in between.

Of note for this clonotype: Since a much larger clone is just one base distant, this may be a read error. CDR3 loop: CAISPSSGPDNEQFF. The DNA of the CDR3 is TGTGCCATCTCACCCTCTAGCGGCCCTGACAATGAGCAGTTCTTC. The J gene is TRBJ2-1, the V gene TRBV18; TRBD2 matches 7 bases. The CDR3 spans 15 residues. From germline, CDR1 is KGHSH and CDR2 LQKENI.

Remarks on this clonotype: This could be a read error, since a much larger clone is one nucleotide away. The CDR3 region is CASSSVGGEQYF. In DNA form, the CDR3 reads TGTGCCAGCAGTTCGGTTGGAGGGGAGCAGTACTTC. The chain employs TRBV6-9 and TRBJ2-7; D might be TRBD2 (6 bases). The V end lost 4 bases, the J end lost 7 bases, and 11 bases lay between the germline ends. Germline V gives CDR1 MNHGY, CDR2 SVAAGI. The length of the CDR3 is 12 residues.

In the case of this clonotype: With a much larger clone just one base away, this may be a read error. V usage is TRBV4-3 and J usage is TRBJ1-2; D gene ambiguous. This CDR3 has 13 residues. Deletions cut 0 bases from V and 3 bases from J, with 5 bases between. The germline V gene has CDR1 LGHNA and CDR2 YSLEER. The chain's CDR3 is CASSQEVDYGYTF. The CDR3 coding sequence is TGCGCCAGCAGCCAAGAGGTGGACTATGGCTACACCTTC.

The chain is built from TRBV9 and TRBJ1-2, with TRBD1 identical over 9 bases. V lost 3 bases, J lost 8 bases, and 8 bases stayed unmatched. Germline-derived CDR1 and CDR2 are SGDLS and YYNGEE. The CDR3 totals 14 residues. The CDR3, as DNA: TGTGCCAGCAGCGGCTTGGGACAGGGCGGGGGCTACACCTTC. Protein sequence: CASSGLGQGGGYTF.

As regards this clonotype: This may stem from a read error, because a much larger clone lies one nucleotide away. The chain uses TRBV28 and TRBJ2-1; no definite D call. V lost 5 bases and J lost 8, with 13 bases in between. The CDR3 runs to 13 residues. Germline V gives CDR1 MDHEN, CDR2 SYDVKM. CDR3 region: CASSPLKRDEQFF. CDR3 DNA: TGTGCCAGCAGTCCCCTTAAAAGGGATGAGCAGTTCTTC.

There are many counts of this clonotype. J is TRBJ2-3 and V is TRBV25-1; D gene ambiguous. Trimming removed 2 bases at V and 6 bases at J, with 15 bases between. Per germline, CDR1 MGHDK and CDR2 SYGVNS. The CDR3 consists of 15 residues. CDR3 region: CASSEAERRWDTQYF. In DNA form, the CDR3 reads TGTGCCAGCAGTGAAGCGGAGCGCCGATGGGATACGCAGTATTTT.

The V and J genes are TRBV29-1 and TRBJ2-3; 11 bases agree with TRBD2. Germline V gives CDR1 SQVTM, CDR2 ANQGSEA. CDR3 length equals 14 residues. After removal of 8 bases from V and 5 bases from J, the junction contained 9 bases not matched to a gene. DNA for the CDR3: TGCAGCTCATCCTCCGGGACTAGCGGAGATACGCAGTATTTT. Its protein product is CSSSSGTSGDTQYF.

In its sample, this clonotype was seen many times. V and J are TRBV20-1 and TRBJ2-7; TRBD1 matches at 7 bases. The trim removed 4 bases at V and 0 bases at J, leaving 3 bases unmatched. This CDR3 comprises 13 residues. The V gene's germline CDR1 is DFQATT and CDR2 SNEGSKA (reference sequence). In DNA form, the CDR3 reads TGCAGTGCTAAGACAGGGATCTCCTACGAGCAGTACTTC. It encodes CSAKTGISYEQYF.

This clonotype was counted a few times. This chain uses TRBV9 with TRBJ2-1, with 8 bases that match TRBD1. Trimming cost V 4 bases and J 3 bases; bases outside gene matches: 3. Germline-derived CDR1 and CDR2 are SGDLS and YYNGEE. The CDR3 is made up of 14 amino acids. The CDR3: CASSFGQGYNEQFF. The CDR3 DNA sequence: TGTGCCAGCAGCTTCGGACAGGGCTACAATGAGCAGTTCTTC.

The chain employs TRBV7-9 and TRBJ2-2; no firm D call. The CDR3 sequence is 12 residues long. CDR1 and CDR2 from the germline V gene are SEHNR and FQNEAQ (reference sequence). V was pared by 0 bases and J by 5 bases, with 1 base between. For the CDR3, the DNA is TGTGCCAGCAGCTTAGCTACCGGGGAGCTGTTTTTT. Its translation: CASSLATGELFF. The complete variable domain, with remaining parts taken from reference TRBV7-9 and TRBJ2-2, reads DTGVSQNPRHKITKRGQNVTFRCDPISEHNRLYWYRQTLGQGPEFLTYFQNEAQLEKSRLLSDRFSAERPKGSFSTLEIQRTEQGDSAMYLCASSLATGELFFGEGSRLTVL.

This clonotype was seen ten or more times. The chain uses TRBV7-3 and TRBJ2-3; D is perhaps TRBD1 or TRBD2 (5 bases each). The V and J ends lost 5 bases and 7 bases respectively, with 19 bases between them. CDR3 length: 15 residues. Germline V lookup: CDR1 SGHTA, CDR2 FQGTGA. CDR3 sequence: CASSPNLGALNTQYF. For the CDR3, the DNA is TGTGCCAGCAGCCCAAATCTCGGGGCCCTAAATACGCAGTATTTT.

With regard to this clonotype: A much larger clone is a single base away; this may be a read error. The CDR3 does not end in the conserved phenylalanine or tryptophan, so this is likely a read error. The genes are TRBV10-3 and TRBJ1-1, with D perhaps TRBD1 (5 bases). CDR3 length equals 15 residues. Germline V CDR1 and CDR2: ENHRY, SYGVKD. V shed 4 bases and J shed 0 bases, with 12 bases lying between them. This chain's CDR3 is CAISGNRDLNTEAFS. CDR3 coding DNA: TGTGCCATCAGTGGAAACCGGGACTTGAACACTGAAGCTTTCTCT.

The sample holds many counts of this clonotype. The chain recombines TRBV7-2 with TRBJ2-3; TRBD2 might be the D (6 bases). The CDR3 consists of 12 residues. Deletions cut 5 bases from V and 3 bases from J, with 6 bases between. Germline CDR1 SGHTA, CDR2 FQGNSA. CDR3 nucleotides: TGTGCCAGCAGCCGGGGGACAGATACGCAGTATTTT. Protein product: CASSRGTDTQYF.

At least ten counts were recorded for this clonotype. The chain carries TRBV20-1 and TRBJ2-1; tentatively, D is TRBD2 (6 bases). V lost 6 bases to trimming and J lost 3 bases, with 12 bases between them. The germline V gene has CDR1 DFQATT and CDR2 SNEGSKA (reference sequence). This CDR3 has 13 amino acids. The CDR3 DNA is TGCAGTGCCTCCGGGACTTTCTACAATGAGCAGTTCTTC. This gives the protein CSASGTFYNEQFF.

This clonotype was seen many times. The rearrangement links TRBV7-2 to TRBJ2-7, with D unclear. The CDR3 extends over 15 amino acids. V gave up 5 bases and J gave up 0 bases, with 14 bases separating them. The V gene's germline CDR1 is SGHTA and CDR2 FQGNSA. This CDR3 reads CASSGYLGSSYEQYF. CDR3 bases: TGTGCCAGCAGCGGGTATTTAGGTTCCTCCTACGAGCAGTACTTC.

This clonotype appeared many times. The J gene is TRBJ2-4, the V gene TRBV7-8, with a possible D match to TRBD2 (6 bases). This CDR3 spans 18 amino acids. Germline V gene sequence: CDR1 SGHVS, CDR2 FQNEAQ. Trimming took 1 base from V and 0 from J, leaving 16 bases between them. CDR3 residues: CASSLERVTPLAKNIQYF. The CDR3 DNA follows: TGTGCCAGCAGCTTAGAGCGGGTCACTCCTCTAGCCAAAAACATTCAGTACTTC. Complete variable domain (other parts from reference TRBV7-8 and TRBJ2-4): GAGVSQSPRYKVAKRGQDVALRCDPISGHVSLFWYQQALGQGPEFLTYFQNEAQLDKSGLPSDRFFAERPEGSVSTLKIQRTQQEDSAVYLCASSLERVTPLAKNIQYFGAGTRLSVL.

The table lists this clonotype with many counts. The rearrangement links TRBV7-2 to TRBJ2-7, with 12 nucleotides matching TRBD2. Looked up from germline, CDR1 is SGHTA and CDR2 is FQGNSA. Trimming removed 3 bases from V and 5 bases from J; junction bases left unmatched: 5. The CDR3 runs to 15 residues. As DNA, the CDR3 is TGTGCCAGCAGCTTGCTAGCGGGAGGGTTAAACGAGCAGTACTTC. Translating it yields CASSLLAGGLNEQYF.

To note about this clonotype: A much larger clone differs by one base, so this may be a read error. V usage is TRBV2 and J usage is TRBJ2-1; 16 positions match TRBD2. CDR1 and CDR2 from the germline V gene are SNHLY and FYNNEI. The CDR3 extends over 17 amino acids. With 6 bases clipped from V and 10 bases from J, the junction kept 12 bases outside the gene matches. The DNA for the CDR3 is TGTGCCAGCAGACCGGGACTAGCGGGAGGGCTCTCCTACGAGCAGTTCTTC. It is translated as CASRPGLAGGLSYEQFF. The full variable domain, its missing parts supplied by reference TRBV2 and TRBJ2-1, is EPEVTQTPSHQVTQMGQEVILRCVPISNHLYFYWYRQILGQKVEFLVSFYNNEISEKSEIFDDQFSVERPDGSNFTLKIRSTKLEDSAMYFCASRPGLAGGLSYEQFFGPGTRLTVL.

In its sample, this clonotype was seen a few times. V usage is TRBV4-3 and J usage is TRBJ2-5; TRBD2 might be the D (5 bases). This CDR3 spans 17 amino acids. From germline, CDR1 is LGHNA and CDR2 YSLEER. V shed 0 bases and J shed 4 bases, with 18 bases lying between them. CDR3 sequence: CASSQDSALQSGETQYF. The CDR3 region has the DNA TGCGCCAGCAGCCAAGATAGTGCGCTCCAGAGCGGAGAGACCCAGTACTTC.

This clonotype was found many times. The chain joins TRBV12-3 or TRBV12-4 to TRBJ2-5; unclear D gene. This CDR3 has 11 amino acids. V lost 4 bases to trimming and J lost 5 bases, with 5 bases between them. The CDR3 spells CASSWAETQYF. CDR3 nucleotides: TGTGCCAGCAGTTGGGCCGAGACCCAGTACTTC.

This clonotype showed up many times. The gene calls are TRBV4-1 and TRBJ2-3; D gene unclear. The CDR3 runs to 14 residues. CDR1 and CDR2 (germline): MGHRA, YSYEKL. With 3 bases removed from V and 4 bases from J, the gap between germline ends came to 11 bases. The CDR3, as DNA: TGCGCCAGCAGCCATTCCTTTGAGCCAGATACGCAGTATTTT. Its translation: CASSHSFEPDTQYF.

This clonotype was counted ten times or more. A read error may produce the germline difference seen at one junction end. The rearrangement links TRBV7-9 to TRBJ2-5; unclear D gene. CDR1 is SEHNR and CDR2 is FQNEAQ in the germline V gene (reference sequence). The CDR3 extends over 11 amino acids. CDR3 residues: CASSYDTILDF. In DNA, the CDR3 is TGTGCCAGCAGCTACGACACGATCTTGGACTTC. The whole variable domain, remainder taken from reference TRBV7-9 and TRBJ2-5, is DTGVSQNPRHKITKRGQNVTFRCDPISEHNRLYWYRQTLGQGPEFLTYFQNEAQLEKSRLLSDRFSAERPKGSFSTLEIQRTEQGDSAMYLCASSYDTILDFGPGTRLLVL.